This entry features one T cell receptor (beta chain) sequence. The CDR3 length is 19 residues. The ends were cut back, 4 bases at V and 0 bases at J, with 19 bases in the middle. The germline CDR1 and CDR2 sequences are MDHEN and SYDVKM. Only in-frame clones appear in the TCRdb table, and some are missing; sequencing was by immunoSEQ multiplex PCR. The sample lists about 2,500,000 clones, around nine tenths occurring once. The data were taken from a study of shared clonotypes between healthy human individuals. Whole-study context: Three plates were used per donor for CD4 naive, three for CD4 memory, two for CD8 naive and one for CD8 memory.

The TCR comes from a man younger than 30 in good health. V and J are TRBV28 and TRBJ2-6; D might be TRBD1 (6 bases). The sequenced material came from naive CD4+ T cells sorted from blood. Subset indicated: CD45RA+ positively selected. The DNA for the CDR3 is TGTGCCAGCAGTTCCCCAACAGGGAAACAGCTCTCTGGGGCCAACGTCCTGACTTTC. This encodes CASSSPTGKQLSGANVLTF.